This entry lists 27 T cell receptor beta chains sequenced from one sample in a study of spatial heterogeneity in lung cancer. Overall study findings and caveats: Counts of expanded alpha and beta TCRs within tumors tracked the tumor nonsynonymous mutation count.

Time point: sample taken at primary tumor resection. TCRdb re-called the 5' RACE reads through MiXCR, storing one row per CDR3 protein. The sample consists of about 14,000 distinct CDR3 sequences, about 4.8% of them appearing once. These receptors' antigens are unknown. The specimen was lung tumor tissue, collected at surgery. The receptors originated from a female donor with early-stage non-small cell lung cancer.

This clonotype was recorded many times. This beta chain is a stray sequence in a library constructed for alpha chains; its clone size is not meaningful. CDR3 sequence reads: CASSSPVSNQPQHF. CDR3 nucleotides: TGTGCCAGCAGTTCCCCAGTTAGCAATCAGCCCCAGCATTTT. The chain recombines TRBV12-3 or TRBV12-4 with TRBJ1-5, with no clear D. Deletions cut 4 bases from V and 0 bases from J, with 7 bases between. The CDR3 runs to 14 residues.

This clonotype has only a few counts. This beta chain appears as a stray read in a library generated for alpha chains; its size is not informative. CDR3 nucleotides: TGTGCCAGCAGCCAAGGCGGGGGAACCTACGAGCAGTACTTC. It is translated as CASSQGGGTYEQYF. This chain links TRBV3-1 with TRBJ2-7, with 7 bases fitting TRBD2. Trimming took 1 base from V and 2 from J; bases not matched to a gene: 2. The V gene's germline CDR1 is LGHDT and CDR2 YNNKEL (reference sequence). The CDR3 loop spans 14 amino acids.

Ten or more counts support this clonotype. This beta chain slipped into a library made for alpha chains as a stray read, so its size is not meaningful. The V call is TRBV10-2, the J call TRBJ1-2; D might be TRBD1 (6 bases). This CDR3 has 15 residues. Germline V lookup: CDR1 WSHSY, CDR2 SAAADI. Trimming removed 0 bases from V and 3 bases from J, with 11 bases in between. The CDR3 DNA reads as TGCGCCAGCAGTGAGTCGGGGGGGCGCGACTATGGCTACACCTTC. It specifies CASSESGGRDYGYTF.

This clonotype occurred a few times. This beta chain slipped into a library made for alpha chains as a stray read, so its size is not meaningful. V gene TRBV28 combines with J gene TRBJ1-1; no clear D gene. Trimming stripped 3 bases from V and 1 base from J, with 18 bases between. Germline assignment: CDR1 MDHEN and CDR2 SYDVKM. The length of the CDR3 is 17 residues. The CDR3 sequence: CASSFPGGLKANTEAFF. CDR3 bases: TGTGCCAGCAGTTTCCCAGGCGGGTTGAAGGCGAACACTGAAGCTTTCTTT.

This clonotype has a count of ten or more. This beta chain is an unintended read in a library built for alpha chains; its size means little. The chain is built from TRBV18 and TRBJ1-1; maybe TRBD1 (5 bases). V was pared by 1 base and J by 6 bases, with 12 bases between. The length of the CDR3 is 14 residues. The germline V gene has CDR1 KGHSH and CDR2 LQKENI. The CDR3 loop is CASSPLFQGPEAFF. The CDR3 nucleotides are TGTGCCAGCTCACCACTCTTCCAGGGCCCTGAAGCTTTCTTT. Full variable domain (remainder filled in from reference TRBV18 and TRBJ1-1): NAGVMQNPRHLVRRRGQEARLRCSPMKGHSHVYWYRQLPEEGLKFMVYLQKENIIDESGMPKERFSAEFPKEGPSILRIQQVVRGDSAAYFCASSPLFQGPEAFFGQGTRLTVV.

About this clonotype itself: With the library built for alpha chains, this beta chain is off target and its frequency is not meaningful. The CDR3 coding sequence is TGCGCCAGTGAGTTTGATAGTGGGGCCAACGTCCTGACTTTC. Protein: CASEFDSGANVLTF. The rearrangement links TRBV10-2 to TRBJ2-6; D gene unclear. Trimming took 9 bases from V and 3 from J, leaving 12 bases between them. The CDR3 extends over 14 amino acids. Germline values: CDR1 WSHSY, CDR2 SAAADI.

To note about this clonotype: This beta chain lies outside the target of a library built for alpha chains; its clone size means little. The chain recombines TRBV12-3 or TRBV12-4 with TRBJ2-7, with 13 bases fitting TRBD2. V shed 5 bases and J 1 base; nucleotides not matched to a gene: 2. The CDR3 totals 15 residues. The DNA of the CDR3 is TGTGCCAGCAGTCAGACTAGCGGGGGGTCCTACGAGCAGTACTTC. Translating gives CASSQTSGGSYEQYF.

This clonotype was counted ten times or more. This beta chain lies outside the target of a library built for alpha chains; its clone size means little. The V gene is TRBV27, the J gene TRBJ1-1, with D uncertain. The length of the CDR3 is 13 residues. Trimming removed 0 bases at V and 4 bases at J, with 6 bases between. Germline V gene data show CDR1 as MNHEY and CDR2 as SMNVEV (reference sequence). The CDR3 sequence is CASSLSVGTEAFF. CDR3 DNA: TGTGCCAGCAGTTTATCGGTGGGCACTGAAGCTTTCTTT.

This clonotype was found many times. A library prepared for alpha chains yielded this beta chain as an off-target read; its size is of little meaning. The chain's CDR3 is CAISETGYEQYF. CDR3 sequence (DNA): TGTGCCATCAGTGAGACAGGTTACGAGCAGTACTTC. The chain recombines TRBV10-3 with TRBJ2-7; D may be TRBD1 (5 bases). Germline values: CDR1 ENHRY, CDR2 SYGVKD. This CDR3 has 12 amino acids. Trimming left V 2 bases short and J 4 bases short, with 6 bases between.

This clonotype was seen many times. In a library made to pick up alpha chains, this beta chain is a stray read with a size that means little. V usage is TRBV20-1 and J usage is TRBJ2-7; 10 positions match TRBD2. CDR3 length: 16 amino acids. Germline values: CDR1 DFQATT, CDR2 SNEGSKA (reference sequence). V lost 1 base, J lost 5 bases, and 11 bases stayed unmatched. The CDR3, as DNA: TGCAGTGCTAGAGCAGGTAGCGGGGGGTTCGAAGACGAGCAGTACTTC. Translating gives CSARAGSGGFEDEQYF.

By frequency in the sample, this clonotype is medium-sized. The library was prepared for alpha chains; this beta chain is a stray read, so its frequency means little. The V and J genes are TRBV19 and TRBJ2-3, with D tentatively TRBD2 (5 bases). CDR3 length equals 14 residues. Trimming stripped 4 bases from V and 2 bases from J, with 10 bases between. Germline V gene lookup returns CDR1 LNHDA and CDR2 SQIVND (reference sequence). The CDR3 DNA is TGTGCCAGTAGTACAAAGGGAGACACAGATACGCAGTATTTT. It encodes CASSTKGDTDTQYF. Combining the CDR3 with reference TRBV19 and TRBJ2-3 gives the whole variable domain DGGITQSPKYLFRKEGQNVTLSCEQNLNHDAMYWYRQDPGQGLRLIYYSQIVNDFQKGDIAEGYSVSREKKESFPLTVTSAQKNPTAFYLCASSTKGDTDTQYFGPGTRLTVL.

This clonotype was seen many times. The size of this beta chain means little, since it is a stray read in a library made for alpha chains. J is TRBJ1-1 and V is TRBV10-3; D call uncertain. This CDR3 has 13 residues. Per germline, CDR1 ENHRY and CDR2 SYGVKD. V lost 7 bases to trimming and J lost 6 bases, with 15 bases between them. The CDR3 region has the DNA TGTGCCATCATGGGCGGGGATAAGGCTGAAGCTTTCTTT. Translated: CAIMGGDKAEAFF.

Ten or more counts support this clonotype. Being off target in a library aimed at alpha chains, this beta chain has a size of little meaning. The chain joins TRBV7-2 to TRBJ2-7; 7 bases line up with TRBD1. Trimming at V came to 3 bases and at J to 2 bases, leaving 7 bases not matched to a gene. The CDR3 covers 15 residues. Germline CDR1 is SGHTA and CDR2 is FQGNSA. CDR3 residues: CASSLAGTVPYEQYF. The CDR3 DNA follows: TGTGCCAGCAGCTTGGCCGGGACAGTCCCCTACGAGCAGTACTTC.

At least ten counts were recorded for this clonotype. A library prepared for alpha chains yielded this beta chain as an off-target read; its size is of little meaning. V gene TRBV6-5 combines with J gene TRBJ2-5; no firm D call. The germline V gene encodes CDR1 MNHEY and CDR2 SVGAGI. Trimming took 1 base from V and 1 from J, leaving 10 bases between them. CDR3 length: 15 residues. CDR3: CASSYLLGSQETQYF. In nucleotides, the CDR3 is TGTGCCAGCAGTTACTTGCTTGGGTCCCAAGAGACCCAGTACTTC.

This clonotype was detected ten times or more. This beta chain appears as a stray read in a library generated for alpha chains; its size is not informative. V usage is TRBV2 and J usage is TRBJ1-5, with 9 bases identical to TRBD1. CDR3 size: 13 residues. CDR1 SNHLY and CDR2 FYNNEI come from the germline V gene. J lost 6 bases, V lost 8 bases, and 5 bases had no gene match. CDR3 sequence: CASLGQGTQPQHF. CDR3 DNA sequence: TGTGCCAGCTTGGGACAGGGCACTCAGCCCCAGCATTTT.

A few counts support this clonotype. This beta chain appears as a stray read in a library generated for alpha chains; its size is not informative. The chain combines TRBV5-8 with TRBJ2-7; TRBD2 aligns across 8 bases. The CDR3 runs to 17 residues. Germline lookup yields CDR1 SGHTS and CDR2 YDEGEE. J gave up 4 bases and V 3 bases, and 15 bases lay outside the gene matches. The CDR3 spells CASSSGFGGGPTYEQYF. The CDR3 nucleotides read TGTGCCAGCAGCTCGGGGTTCGGCGGGGGGCCCACATACGAGCAGTACTTC.

Within the sample, this clonotype is medium-sized. This beta chain was picked up by a library intended for alpha chains and is off target, so its count carries little meaning. The chain has TRBV2 and TRBJ2-2; D call uncertain. Between the trimmed V and J ends, which lost 5 bases and 6 bases, there was a span of 25 bases. The CDR3 is 18 amino acids. Germline V CDR1 and CDR2: SNHLY, FYNNEI. The CDR3 DNA follows: TGTGCCAGCAGTCCCCTCCTCCGGCGGCCCCTTCTTGCCGGGGAGCTGTTTTTT. Residues: CASSPLLRRPLLAGELFF.

This clonotype was detected ten times or more. In a library made to pick up alpha chains, this beta chain is a stray read with a size that means little. The chain uses TRBV5-8 and TRBJ2-7; a possible D gene is TRBD1 (6 bases). Germline V gene data show CDR1 as SGHTS and CDR2 as YDEGEE. The ends were cut back, 4 bases at V and 2 bases at J, with 13 bases in the middle. The CDR3 has 14 amino acids. The CDR3 nucleotides are TGTGCCAGCAGCCAGTCGGGACACACCTACGAGCAGTACTTC. Protein: CASSQSGHTYEQYF.

This clonotype was seen ten or more times. The library was designed around alpha chains, so this beta chain is a stray read whose abundance carries little weight. This chain connects TRBV29-1 to TRBJ2-7, with D tentatively TRBD1 (6 bases). The CDR3 is 16 amino acids. Trimming cost V 1 base and J 6 bases, with 22 bases left between them. The germline CDR1 and CDR2 sequences are SQVTM and ANQGSEA. DNA of the CDR3: TGCAGCGTTGAAGGGAGGAAAGGGACAACCGGAGGCGAGCAGTACTTC. Translating it yields CSVEGRKGTTGGEQYF.

This clonotype showed up many times. The size of this beta chain means little, since it is a stray read in a library made for alpha chains. The chain carries TRBV27 and TRBJ2-4; 10 nucleotides match TRBD2. From germline, CDR1 is MNHEY and CDR2 SMNVEV (reference sequence). V lost 4 bases to trimming and J lost 5 bases; unmatched junction nucleotides: 5. The CDR3 extends over 15 amino acids. CDR3 in amino acids: CASSSASGGQNIQYF. CDR3 nucleotides: TGTGCCAGCAGTTCGGCTAGCGGGGGCCAAAACATTCAGTACTTC.

There are many counts of this clonotype. This beta chain lies outside the target of a library built for alpha chains; its clone size means little. The chain joins TRBV7-2 to TRBJ1-5; D remains unclear. V gave up 2 bases and J gave up 0 bases, with 8 bases separating them. CDR3 length equals 15 residues. CDR1 is SGHTA, CDR2 FQGNSA, per germline. In DNA form, the CDR3 reads TGTGCCAGCAGCTTACAGGTTTATAGCAATCAGCCCCAGCATTTT. Protein product: CASSLQVYSNQPQHF.

This clonotype appeared many times. This beta chain is a stray sequence in a library constructed for alpha chains; its clone size is not meaningful. The chain is built from TRBV5-1 and TRBJ1-2, with D uncertain. V was pared by 0 bases and J by 6 bases, with 6 bases between. Germline loops: CDR1 SGHRS, CDR2 YFSETQ. This CDR3 contains 12 residues. CDR3 sequence (DNA): TGCGCCAGCAGCTTGGCCGCCGATGGCTACACCTTC. The encoded protein is CASSLAADGYTF.

This clonotype has ten or more counts. This beta chain is off target for a library built for alpha chains, so its abundance means little. The chain uses TRBV6-1 and TRBJ1-3; D might be TRBD1 (5 bases). The CDR3 covers 15 residues. The germline gives CDR1 MNHNS, CDR2 SASEGT. Trimming removed 6 bases from V and 4 bases from J, with 16 bases in between. The DNA for the CDR3 is TGTGCCAGCAGCGATCTCAGGGTTTCCGGAAACACCATATATTTT. Protein product: CASSDLRVSGNTIYF.

This clonotype has ten or more counts. The size of this beta chain means little, since it is a stray read in a library made for alpha chains. The chain recombines TRBV24-1 with TRBJ2-1; D may be TRBD1 (5 bases). The germline gives CDR1 KGHDR, CDR2 SFDVKD. Trimming left V 2 bases short and J 6 bases short, with 10 bases between. CDR3 length: 14 residues. The chain's CDR3 is CATSDWRQPNEQFF. The CDR3 bases are TGTGCCACCAGTGATTGGAGACAGCCCAATGAGCAGTTCTTC.

This clonotype was observed at least ten times. Within a library made for alpha chains, this beta chain is off target, and its count is uninformative. The chain carries TRBV20-1 and TRBJ2-5; 8 bases align to TRBD2. CDR3 length: 12 amino acids. Germline CDR1 DFQATT, CDR2 SNEGSKA (reference sequence). V gave up 4 bases and J gave up 6 bases; unmatched junction bases: 4. In DNA, the CDR3 is TGCAGTGCTACCGCTAGCGGGCAGACCCAGTACTTC. Residues: CSATASGQTQYF.

This clonotype was observed at least ten times. This beta chain is an unintended read in a library built for alpha chains; its size means little. V and J are TRBV18 and TRBJ1-1, with D possibly TRBD1 on 5 matching bases. The CDR3 consists of 12 residues. The germline V gene has CDR1 KGHSH and CDR2 LQKENI. V was pared by 6 bases and J by 10 bases, with 15 bases between. The CDR3 loop is CASSTQGSGAFF. DNA for the CDR3: TGTGCCAGCTCTACCCAGGGTAGTGGAGCTTTCTTT. Full variable domain (remainder filled in from reference TRBV18 and TRBJ1-1): NAGVMQNPRHLVRRRGQEARLRCSPMKGHSHVYWYRQLPEEGLKFMVYLQKENIIDESGMPKERFSAEFPKEGPSILRIQQVVRGDSAAYFCASSTQGSGAFFGQGTRLTVV.

This clonotype is judged large (0.1 to 1%). The size of this beta chain means little, since it is a stray read in a library made for alpha chains. CDR3 sequence: CASSLGFETQYF. Written as DNA, the CDR3 is TGTGCCAGCAGCTTGGGTTTCGAGACCCAGTACTTC. V and J are TRBV5-4 and TRBJ2-5; D call uncertain. Germline CDR1 and CDR2: SGHNT and YYREEE (reference sequence). This CDR3 region has 12 residues. V shed 0 bases and J shed 5 bases, with 5 bases lying between them. The full variable domain, rest sourced from reference TRBV5-4 and TRBJ2-5, is ETGVTQSPTHLIKTRGQQVTLRCSSQSGHNTVSWYQQALGQGPQFIFQYYREEENGRGNFPPRFSGLQFPNYSSELNVNALELDDSALYLCASSLGFETQYFGPGTRLLVL.